At least ten counts were recorded for the clone carrying this T cell receptor (beta chain). The sample originates from a study of metastatic and nonmetastatic thyroid tumors. Study background: Repertoires of blood and of tissue (tumor or nodule) from malignant and benign thyroid patients were compared.

MiXCR re-clonotyped the PCR reads for TCRdb. The sample lists roughly 81,000 clones; 8% to 9.5% were seen once. This CDR3 has 18 residues. Germline trimming cut 9 bases from V and 4 bases from J; bases unmatched to any gene: 21. The V gene's germline CDR1 is LNHDA and CDR2 SQIVND (reference sequence). Each patient went into thyroid surgery without having received any treatment. This clonotype originated in a female donor with papillary thyroid cancer or a benign thyroid nodule (not recorded which). Some clones in this sample may be carry-over from other donors' samples. The sample comprised blood. The chain links TRBV19 to TRBJ2-5, with 9 nucleotides matching TRBD2. CDR3 region: CARVGMASGISGGETQYF. CDR3 nucleotide sequence: TGTGCCAGAGTGGGGATGGCTAGCGGGATATCCGGCGGAGAGACCCAGTACTTC.